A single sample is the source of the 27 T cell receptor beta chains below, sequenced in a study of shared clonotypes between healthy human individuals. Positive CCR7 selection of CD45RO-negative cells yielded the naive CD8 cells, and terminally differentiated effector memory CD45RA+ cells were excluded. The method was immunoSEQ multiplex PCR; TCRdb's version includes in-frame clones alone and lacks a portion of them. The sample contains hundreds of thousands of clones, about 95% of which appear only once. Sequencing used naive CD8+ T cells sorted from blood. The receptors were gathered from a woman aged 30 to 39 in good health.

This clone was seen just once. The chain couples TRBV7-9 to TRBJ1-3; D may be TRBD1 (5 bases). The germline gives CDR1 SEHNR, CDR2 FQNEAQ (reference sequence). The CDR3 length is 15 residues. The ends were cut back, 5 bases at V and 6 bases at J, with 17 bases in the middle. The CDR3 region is CASSRDSELENTIYF. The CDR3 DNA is TGTGCCAGCAGCCGTGACAGTGAATTAGAAAACACCATATATTTT.

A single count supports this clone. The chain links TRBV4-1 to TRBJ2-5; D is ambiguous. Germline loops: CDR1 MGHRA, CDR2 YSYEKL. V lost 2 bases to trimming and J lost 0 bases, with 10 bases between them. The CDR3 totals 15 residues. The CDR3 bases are TGCGCCAGCAGCCAATTTAGCCGAGACCAAGAGACCCAGTACTTC. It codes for CASSQFSRDQETQYF.

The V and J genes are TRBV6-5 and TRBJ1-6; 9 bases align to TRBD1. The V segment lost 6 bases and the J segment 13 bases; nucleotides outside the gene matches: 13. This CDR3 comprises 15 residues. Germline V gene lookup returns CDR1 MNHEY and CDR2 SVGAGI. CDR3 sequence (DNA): TGTGCCAGCAGACCCGAGAAGGACAGGGGCGTGCCCCTCCACTTT. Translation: CASRPEKDRGVPLHF.

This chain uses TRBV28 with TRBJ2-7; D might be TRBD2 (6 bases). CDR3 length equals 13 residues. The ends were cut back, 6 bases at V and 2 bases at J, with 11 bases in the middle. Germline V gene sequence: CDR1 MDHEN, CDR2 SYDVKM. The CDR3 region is CASRRGVAYEQYF. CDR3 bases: TGTGCCAGCAGGCGCGGGGTAGCCTACGAGCAGTACTTC.

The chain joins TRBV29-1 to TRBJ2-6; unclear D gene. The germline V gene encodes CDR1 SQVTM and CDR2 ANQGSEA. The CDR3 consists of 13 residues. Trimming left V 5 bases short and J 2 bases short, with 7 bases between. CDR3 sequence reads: CSVFPTGANVLTF. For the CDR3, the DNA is TGCAGCGTTTTTCCGACTGGGGCCAACGTCCTGACTTTC.

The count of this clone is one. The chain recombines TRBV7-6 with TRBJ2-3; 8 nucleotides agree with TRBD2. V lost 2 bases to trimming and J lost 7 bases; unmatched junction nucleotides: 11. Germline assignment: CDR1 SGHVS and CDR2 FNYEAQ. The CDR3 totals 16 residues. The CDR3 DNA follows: TGTGCCAGCAGCTTATTTTTGACGGCGGGGGGAAATACGCAGTATTTT. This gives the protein CASSLFLTAGGNTQYF. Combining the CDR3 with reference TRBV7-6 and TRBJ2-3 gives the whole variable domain GAGVSQSPRYKVTKRGQDVALRCDPISGHVSLYWYRQALGQGPEFLTYFNYEAQQDKSGLPNDRFSAERPEGSISTLTIQRTEQRDSAMYRCASSLFLTAGGNTQYFGPGTRLTVL.

CDR3 sequence reads: CASSTEIGLAGVVEQFF. The CDR3 bases are TGTGCCAGTAGTACAGAGATCGGACTAGCGGGAGTGGTTGAGCAGTTCTTC. The chain carries TRBV19 and TRBJ2-1; 13 bases match TRBD2. The CDR3 loop spans 17 amino acids. CDR1 and CDR2 from the germline V gene are LNHDA and SQIVND (reference sequence). The trim removed 4 bases at V and 9 bases at J, leaving 12 bases unmatched.

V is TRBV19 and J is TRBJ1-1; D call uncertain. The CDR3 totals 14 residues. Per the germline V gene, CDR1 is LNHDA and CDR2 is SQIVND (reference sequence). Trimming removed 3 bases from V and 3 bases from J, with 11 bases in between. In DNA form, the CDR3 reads TGTGCCAGTAGTATGTGGAGGGCACACACTGAAGCTTTCTTT. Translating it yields CASSMWRAHTEAFF.

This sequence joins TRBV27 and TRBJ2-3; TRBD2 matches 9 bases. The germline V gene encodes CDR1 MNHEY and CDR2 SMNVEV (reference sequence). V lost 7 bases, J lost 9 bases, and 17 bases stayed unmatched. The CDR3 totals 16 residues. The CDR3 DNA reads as TGTGCCAGCACCGCGGGGGGGACATTCCCAAAAGTGACGCAGTATTTT. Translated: CASTAGGTFPKVTQYF.

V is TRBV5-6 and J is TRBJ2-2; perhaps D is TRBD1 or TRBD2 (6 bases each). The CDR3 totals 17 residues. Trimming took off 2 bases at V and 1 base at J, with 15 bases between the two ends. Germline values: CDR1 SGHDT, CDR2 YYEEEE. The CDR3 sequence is CASSFYTRGGNTGELFF. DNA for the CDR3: TGTGCCAGCAGCTTTTATACCAGGGGAGGGAACACCGGGGAGCTGTTTTTT.

CDR3 in DNA: TGCGCCAGCAGCCCCGCAGCGGGAGGACCTTTCAATGAGCAGTTCTTC. Protein product: CASSPAAGGPFNEQFF. The chain is built from TRBV5-1 and TRBJ2-1, with 9 bases fitting TRBD2. CDR3 length equals 16 residues. V was pared by 4 bases and J by 6 bases, with 11 bases of the junction left unmatched. Germline loops: CDR1 SGHRS, CDR2 YFSETQ. Using reference TRBV5-1 and TRBJ2-1 for the parts outside the CDR3, the full variable domain is KAGVTQTPRYLIKTRGQQVTLSCSPISGHRSVSWYQQTPGQGLQFLFEYFSETQRNKGNFPGRFSGRQFSNSRSEMNVSTLELGDSALYLCASSPAAGGPFNEQFFGPGTRLTVL.

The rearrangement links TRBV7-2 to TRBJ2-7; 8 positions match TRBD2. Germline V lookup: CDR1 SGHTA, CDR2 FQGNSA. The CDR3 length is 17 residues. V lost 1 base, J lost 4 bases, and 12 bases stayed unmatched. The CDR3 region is CASSLGPGREAGYEQYF. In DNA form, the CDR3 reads TGTGCCAGCAGCTTAGGGCCCGGGCGGGAGGCCGGTTACGAGCAGTACTTC.

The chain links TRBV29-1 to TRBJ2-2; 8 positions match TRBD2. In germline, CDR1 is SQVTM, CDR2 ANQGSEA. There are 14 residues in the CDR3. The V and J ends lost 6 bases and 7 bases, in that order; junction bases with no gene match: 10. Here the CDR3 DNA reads TGCAGCGTCGCGAGCGGGAGCCGTGGCGGGGAGCTGTTTTTT. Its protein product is CSVASGSRGGELFF.

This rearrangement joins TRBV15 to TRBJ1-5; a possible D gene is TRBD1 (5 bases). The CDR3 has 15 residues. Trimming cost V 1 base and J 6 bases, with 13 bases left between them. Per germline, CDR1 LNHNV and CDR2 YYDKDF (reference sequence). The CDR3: CATSRVFEGTQPQHF. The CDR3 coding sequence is TGTGCCACCAGCAGAGTATTTGAGGGGACTCAGCCCCAGCATTTT.

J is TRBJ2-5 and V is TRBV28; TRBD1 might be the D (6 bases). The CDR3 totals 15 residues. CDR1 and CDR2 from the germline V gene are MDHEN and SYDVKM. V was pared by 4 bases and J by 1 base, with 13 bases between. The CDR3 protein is CASSSLTGTQETQYF. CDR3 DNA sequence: TGTGCCAGCAGTTCCCTGACAGGAACCCAAGAGACCCAGTACTTC.

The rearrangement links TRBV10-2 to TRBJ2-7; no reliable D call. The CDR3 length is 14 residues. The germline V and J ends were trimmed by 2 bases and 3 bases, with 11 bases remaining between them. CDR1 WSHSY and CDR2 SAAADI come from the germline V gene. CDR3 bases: TGCGCCAGCAGTGAGCGACCGCAAGTCTACGAGCAGTACTTC. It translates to CASSERPQVYEQYF.

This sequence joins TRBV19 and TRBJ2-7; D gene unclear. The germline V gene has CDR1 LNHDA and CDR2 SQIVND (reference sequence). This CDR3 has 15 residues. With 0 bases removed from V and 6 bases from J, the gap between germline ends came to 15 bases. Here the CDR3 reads CASSIDGGPGGEQYF. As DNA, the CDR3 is TGTGCCAGTAGTATAGATGGCGGTCCAGGTGGCGAGCAGTACTTC.

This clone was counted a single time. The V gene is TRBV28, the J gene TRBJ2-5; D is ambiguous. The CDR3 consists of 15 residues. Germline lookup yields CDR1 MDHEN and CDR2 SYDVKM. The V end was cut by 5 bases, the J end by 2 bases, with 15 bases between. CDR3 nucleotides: TGTGCCAGCAGTCCCTTACCGGCACGGCAAGAGACCCAGTACTTC. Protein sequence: CASSPLPARQETQYF.

The CDR3 DNA follows: TGTGCCAGCAGTTTAATTACTAGCGGGATCACAGATACGCAGTATTTT. Amino acids: CASSLITSGITDTQYF. V and J are TRBV28 and TRBJ2-3; 10 positions match TRBD2. The CDR3 consists of 16 residues. V was clipped by 2 bases and J by 2 bases; unmatched bases: 4. Germline loops: CDR1 MDHEN, CDR2 SYDVKM. The whole variable domain, filled in from reference TRBV28 and TRBJ2-3, reads DVKVTQSSRYLVKRTGEKVFLECVQDMDHENMFWYRQDPGLGLRLIYFSYDVKMKEKGDIPEGYSVSREKKERFSLILESASTNQTSMYLCASSLITSGITDTQYFGPGTRLTVL.

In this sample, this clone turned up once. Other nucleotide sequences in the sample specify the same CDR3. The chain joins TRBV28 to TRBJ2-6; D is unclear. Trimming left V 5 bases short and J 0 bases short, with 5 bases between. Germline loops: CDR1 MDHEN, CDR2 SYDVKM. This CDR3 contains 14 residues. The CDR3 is CASSLFSGANVLTF. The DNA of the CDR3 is TGTGCCAGCAGTCTATTCTCTGGGGCCAACGTCCTGACTTTC.

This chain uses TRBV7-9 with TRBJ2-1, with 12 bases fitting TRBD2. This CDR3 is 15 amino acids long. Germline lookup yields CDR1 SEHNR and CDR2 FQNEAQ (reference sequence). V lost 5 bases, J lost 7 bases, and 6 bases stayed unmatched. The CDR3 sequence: CASSMLAGGGNEQFF. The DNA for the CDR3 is TGTGCCAGCAGCATGCTAGCGGGAGGGGGTAATGAGCAGTTCTTC.

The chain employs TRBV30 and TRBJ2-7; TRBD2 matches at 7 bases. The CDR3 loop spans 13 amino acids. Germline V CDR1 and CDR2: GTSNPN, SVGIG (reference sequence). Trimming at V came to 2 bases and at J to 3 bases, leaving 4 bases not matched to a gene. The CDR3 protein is CAWSRASGYEQYF. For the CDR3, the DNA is TGTGCCTGGAGTCGGGCTAGCGGCTACGAGCAGTACTTC.

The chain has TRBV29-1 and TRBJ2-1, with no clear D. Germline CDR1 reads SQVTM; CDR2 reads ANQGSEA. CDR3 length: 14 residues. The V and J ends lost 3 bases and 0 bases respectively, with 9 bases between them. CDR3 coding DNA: TGCAGCGTTGATCTTAAGGGCTCCTACAATGAGCAGTTCTTC. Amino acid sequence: CSVDLKGSYNEQFF.

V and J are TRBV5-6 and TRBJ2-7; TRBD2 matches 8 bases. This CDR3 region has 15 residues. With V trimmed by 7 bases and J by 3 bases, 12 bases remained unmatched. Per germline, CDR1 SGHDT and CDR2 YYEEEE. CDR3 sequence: CASSNSGGLYYEQYF. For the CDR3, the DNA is TGTGCCAGCTCCAACTCGGGAGGGCTCTACTACGAGCAGTACTTC.

The CDR3 nucleotides read TGTGCCAGCAGCTTAGGGTCCAGGGAGGGGGAGACCCAGTACTTC. Translated, it gives CASSLGSREGETQYF. The genes are TRBV7-6 and TRBJ2-5, with 7 bases matching TRBD2. The CDR3 contains 15 residues. From germline, CDR1 is SGHVS and CDR2 FNYEAQ. V trimming: 1 base; J trimming: 5 bases; junction bases outside the gene matches: 7.

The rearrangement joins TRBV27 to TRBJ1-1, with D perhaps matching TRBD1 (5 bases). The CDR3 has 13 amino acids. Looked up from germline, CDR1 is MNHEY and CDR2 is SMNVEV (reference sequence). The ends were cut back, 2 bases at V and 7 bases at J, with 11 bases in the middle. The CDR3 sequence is CASSLAGAYEAFF. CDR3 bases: TGTGCCAGCAGTTTAGCCGGGGCCTATGAAGCTTTCTTT.

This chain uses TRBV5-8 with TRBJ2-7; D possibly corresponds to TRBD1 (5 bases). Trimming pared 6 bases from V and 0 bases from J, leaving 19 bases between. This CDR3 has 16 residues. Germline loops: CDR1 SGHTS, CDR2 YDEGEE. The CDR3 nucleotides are TGTGCCAGCACCGTTCTAATAGGGGTGAGCTCCTACGAGCAGTACTTC. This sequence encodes CASTVLIGVSSYEQYF.